This TCR beta chain was sequenced for a study of radiotherapy plus CTLA-4 blockade in lung cancer. Only in-frame clones appear in the TCRdb table, and some are missing; sequencing was by immunoSEQ multiplex PCR. Among about 48,000 clones listed, 80% to 90% were seen once. Treatment of patients with chemo-refractory metastatic non-small-cell lung cancer consisted of focal radiation plus CTLA-4 blockade with ipilimumab. Germline CDR1 WSHSY, CDR2 SAAADI. This CDR3 comprises 12 residues. V was cut by 6 bases and J by 4 bases, with 9 bases left in between. The sequence was obtained from a human donor with non-small cell lung cancer that progressed on radiotherapy plus ipilimumab. Some clones in this sample may be carry-over from other donors' samples. Material: peripheral blood, obtained from a patient treated with radiotherapy plus ipilimumab. This rearrangement joins TRBV10-2 to TRBJ1-1; possible D gene TRBD1, 6 bases. CDR3: CASRDSSTEAFF. CDR3 coding DNA: TGCGCCAGCAGGGACAGCTCCACTGAAGCTTTCTTT.